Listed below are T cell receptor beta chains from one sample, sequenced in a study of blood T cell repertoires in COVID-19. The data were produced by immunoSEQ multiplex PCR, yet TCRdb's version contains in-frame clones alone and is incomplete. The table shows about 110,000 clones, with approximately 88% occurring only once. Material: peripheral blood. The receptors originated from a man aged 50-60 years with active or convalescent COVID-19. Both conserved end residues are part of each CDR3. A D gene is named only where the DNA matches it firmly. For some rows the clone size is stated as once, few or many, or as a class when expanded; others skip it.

CDR3: CASSQGGLAGLYEQYF
DNA: TGTGCCAGCAGCCAAGGGGGACTAGCGGGGCTCTACGAGCAGTACTTC
V: TRBV4-2
J: TRBJ2-7
size: NA
D: TRBD2

CDR3: CASRLQGYEQYF
DNA: TGTGCCAGCAGGCTACAGGGCTACGAGCAGTACTTC
V: TRBV28
J: TRBJ2-7
size: NA
D: NA

CDR3: CASRQGGMNTEAFF
DNA: TGTGCCAGCAGACAGGGGGGAATGAACACTGAAGCTTTCTTT
V: TRBV2
J: TRBJ1-1
size: few
D: TRBD1

CDR3: CASSPGQGVWQPQHF
DNA: TGTGCCAGCAGCCCGGGGCAGGGGGTATGGCAGCCCCAGCATTTT
V: TRBV7-2
J: TRBJ1-5
size: NA
D: TRBD1

CDR3: CASRSMGQLAFF
DNA: TGTGCCAGCAGGTCTATGGGACAGTTGGCTTTCTTT
V: TRBV12-3/TRBV12-4
J: TRBJ1-1
size: NA
D: TRBD1

CDR3: CASSQGGRGWNIQYF
DNA: TGTGCCAGCAGCCAAGGAGGCAGGGGCTGGAACATTCAGTACTTC
V: TRBV16
J: TRBJ2-4
size: once
D: NA

CDR3: CANPRDRVNGYTF
DNA: TGTGCCAACCCCCGGGACAGGGTAAATGGCTACACCTTC
V: TRBV30
J: TRBJ1-2
size: NA
D: TRBD1

CDR3: CASSKVSTHRAKRQSAQHF
DNA: TGTGCCAGCAGCAAAGTTTCTACACACAGGGCAAAACGGCAATCAGCCCAGCATTTT
V: TRBV21-1
J: TRBJ1-5
size: NA
D: NA

CDR3: CASSLDLAGGPRTGELFF
DNA: TGTGCTAGCAGCTTAGACCTAGCGGGAGGGCCTCGAACCGGGGAGCTGTTTTTT
V: TRBV7-7
J: TRBJ2-2
size: NA
D: TRBD2

CDR3: CASSFNMYEQYF
DNA: TGTGCCAGCAGTTTCAACATGTACGAGCAGTACTTC
V: TRBV12-3/TRBV12-4
J: TRBJ2-7
size: NA
D: NA

CDR3: CASRGQDNYGYTF
DNA: TGTGCCAGCCGTGGACAGGATAACTATGGCTACACCTTC
V: TRBV19
J: TRBJ1-2
size: few
D: TRBD1

CDR3: CASGLTGAAFF
DNA: TGTGCCAGCGGGCTGACAGGGGCAGCTTTCTTT
V: TRBV6-5
J: TRBJ1-1
size: NA
D: TRBD1

CDR3: CASSLALAGEAKNIQYF
DNA: TGTGCCAGCAGTTTAGCCCTAGCGGGAGAAGCCAAAAACATTCAGTACTTC
V: TRBV27
J: TRBJ2-4
size: NA
D: TRBD2

CDR3: CASSQWGQRSGGPPGNTIYF
DNA: TGTGCCAGCTCACAATGGGGACAGAGATCAGGTGGACCACCTGGAAACACCATATATTTT
V: TRBV18
J: TRBJ1-3
size: NA
D: TRBD1

CDR3: CASSQALGSNYGYTF
DNA: TGTGCCAGCAGCCAAGCCCTAGGGAGTAACTATGGCTACACCTTC
V: TRBV3-1/TRBV3-2
J: TRBJ1-2
size: NA
D: NA

CDR3: CASSDGTSGRAPLGELFF
DNA: TGTGCCAGCAGTGATGGGACTAGCGGGAGGGCCCCGCTCGGGGAGCTGTTTTTT
V: TRBV6-1
J: TRBJ2-2
size: NA
D: TRBD2

CDR3: CASSATGLSGELFF
DNA: TGTGCCAGCAGTGCAACAGGGTTATCCGGGGAGCTGTTTTTT
V: TRBV25-1
J: TRBJ2-2
size: NA
D: NA

CDR3: CASTMTSGRHGTQYF
DNA: TGTGCCAGTACCATGACTAGCGGGAGGCACGGGACCCAGTACTTC
V: TRBV19
J: TRBJ2-5
size: NA
D: TRBD2

CDR3: CASSVRYEQYF
DNA: TGTGCCAGCAGCGTCCGCTACGAGCAGTACTTC
V: TRBV28
J: TRBJ2-7
size: NA
D: NA

CDR3: CASSHRRGPHGDTQYF
DNA: TGTGCCAGTAGTCACCGGAGGGGCCCCCATGGAGATACGCAGTATTTT
V: TRBV28
J: TRBJ2-3
size: few
D: NA

CDR3: CASNIAGTSINEQFF
DNA: TGTGCCAGCAACATCGCCGGGACTAGCATTAATGAGCAGTTCTTC
V: TRBV7-2
J: TRBJ2-1
size: NA
D: TRBD2

CDR3: CSARDDRDSTNEKLFF
DNA: TGCAGCGCCCGGGACGACAGGGATTCAACTAATGAAAAACTGTTTTTT
V: TRBV29-1
J: TRBJ1-4
size: NA
D: TRBD1

CDR3: CATSRDRGIDGYTF
DNA: TGTGCCACCAGCAGAGATAGGGGAATTGACGGCTACACCTTC
V: TRBV15
J: TRBJ1-2
size: NA
D: NA

CDR3: CAWSLGTKSTDTQYF
DNA: TGTGCCTGGAGCCTAGGGACAAAGAGCACAGATACGCAGTATTTT
V: TRBV30
J: TRBJ2-3
size: NA
D: NA

CDR3: CASSFYPALDSFSNQPQHF
DNA: TGTGCCAGCAGTTTTTACCCCGCACTAGACTCCTTTAGCAATCAGCCCCAGCATTTT
V: TRBV28
J: TRBJ1-5
size: NA
D: NA

CDR3: CASSKGEGGGLYTDTQYF
DNA: TGTGCCAGCAGCAAAGGAGAGGGCGGTGGGCTATACACAGATACGCAGTATTTT
V: TRBV21-1
J: TRBJ2-3
size: once
D: NA

CDR3: CASSTGTSGYNEQFF
DNA: TGTGCCAGCAGCACAGGGACTAGCGGATACAATGAGCAGTTCTTC
V: TRBV6-5
J: TRBJ2-1
size: NA
D: TRBD2

CDR3: CARSGTSGRALGEQYF
DNA: TGTGCCAGAAGCGGGACTAGCGGGAGGGCCTTGGGTGAGCAGTACTTC
V: TRBV7-5
J: TRBJ2-7
size: once
D: NA

CDR3: CASSSAIGGNTEAFF
DNA: TGTGCCAGCAGCTCCGCCATCGGGGGTAACACTGAAGCTTTCTTT
V: TRBV7-9
J: TRBJ1-1
size: NA
D: NA

CDR3: CASSPSTGVGQPQHF
DNA: TGTGCCAGCTCACCGTCGACAGGAGTCGGTCAGCCCCAGCATTTT
V: TRBV18
J: TRBJ1-5
size: NA
D: NA

CDR3: CASTSGSPYNEQFF
DNA: TGTGCCAGCACTAGCGGGAGCCCCTACAATGAGCAGTTCTTC
V: TRBV27
J: TRBJ2-1
size: NA
D: TRBD2

CDR3: CASSPSGSTDTQYF
DNA: TGTGCCAGCTCACCATCCGGGAGCACAGATACGCAGTATTTT
V: TRBV18
J: TRBJ2-3
size: NA
D: NA

CDR3: CASSRHSPNSPLHF
DNA: TGTGCCAGCAGCCGTCACAGCCCAAATTCACCCCTCCACTTT
V: TRBV5-6
J: TRBJ1-6
size: NA
D: NA

CDR3: CASSPTGVGGYTF
DNA: TGTGCCAGTAGCCCGACAGGGGTAGGTGGCTACACCTTC
V: TRBV19
J: TRBJ1-2
size: NA
D: TRBD1